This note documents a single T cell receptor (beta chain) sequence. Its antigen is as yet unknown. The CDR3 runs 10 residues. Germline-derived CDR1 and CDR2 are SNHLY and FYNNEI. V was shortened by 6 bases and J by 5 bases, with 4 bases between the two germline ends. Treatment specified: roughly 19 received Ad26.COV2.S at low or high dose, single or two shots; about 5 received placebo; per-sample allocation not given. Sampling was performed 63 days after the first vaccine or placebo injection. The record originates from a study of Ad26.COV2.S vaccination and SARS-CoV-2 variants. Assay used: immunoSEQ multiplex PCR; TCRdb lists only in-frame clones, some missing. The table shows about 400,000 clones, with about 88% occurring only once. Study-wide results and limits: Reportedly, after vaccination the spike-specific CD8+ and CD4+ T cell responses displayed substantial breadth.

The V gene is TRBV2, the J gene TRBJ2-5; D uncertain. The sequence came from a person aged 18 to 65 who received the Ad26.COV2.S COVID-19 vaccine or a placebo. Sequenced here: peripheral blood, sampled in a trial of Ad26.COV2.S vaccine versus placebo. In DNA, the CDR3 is TGTGCCAGCAGGGGGGAGACCCAGTACTTC. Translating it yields CASRGETQYF.